This T cell receptor (beta chain) came from a study of OX40 agonist ivuxolimab in advanced cancers. Study at large: Three patients, one with hepatocellular carcinoma and two with cutaneous melanoma, achieved partial responses.

This clone has only a few counts. The antigen is not known. Study-wide results and limits: By week 6 at 0.1 to 3.0 mg/kg, blood CD4+ and CD8+ T cells had expanded clonally.

Sequencing used immunoSEQ multiplex PCR; TCRdb keeps in-frame clones, though not all of them. The repertoire holds some 9,800 clones, over 65% seen once, with 25% to 35% in the top ten. The receptor's source is an adult with an advanced solid tumor such as melanoma, head and neck, liver or kidney cancer. The sequencing here drew on CD4+ or CD8+ T cells sorted from blood, taken in a trial of the OX40 agonist ivuxolimab.

Here the CDR3 reads CASTSTTYNEQFF. CDR3 DNA sequence: TGTGCCAGCACCTCGACTACGTACAATGAGCAGTTCTTC. The chain couples TRBV11-2 to TRBJ2-1, with D tentatively TRBD2 (5 bases). V was clipped by 7 bases and J by 4 bases, with 11 bases between them. The CDR3 loop spans 13 amino acids. Germline CDR1 reads SGHAT; CDR2 reads FQNNGV.